These T cell receptor beta chains were read from a single sample in a study of T cells in localized non-small cell lung cancer. Libraries were prepared by immunoSEQ multiplex PCR; TCRdb keeps only in-frame clonotypes and omits some of them. This sample has tens of thousands of clones, with roughly 88% found just once. This sample comprised peripheral blood, obtained before any cancer treatment. All receptors come from a woman aged 35 to 70 with stage I lung adenocarcinoma. Both conserved end residues are part of each CDR3. The D gene is left open where the match is weak. Only some rows state a clone size, as once, few, many or a class for expanded clones.

size	D	V	length	J	DNA	CDR3
-	-	TRBV2	12	TRBJ2-7	TGTGCCAGCAGGGATGACAGATACGAGCAGTACTTC	CASRDDRYEQYF
-	TRBD1	TRBV7-2	14	TRBJ1-1	TGTGCCAGCAGCCTCCGGGACAGGATTACTGAAGCTTTCTTT	CASSLRDRITEAFF
-	TRBD2	TRBV18	15	TRBJ2-2	TGTGCCAGCTCAATTTCTAGCGGGGGCACCGGGGAGCTGTTTTTT	CASSISSGGTGELFF
-	-	TRBV27	15	TRBJ1-1	TGTGCCAGCAGTACCCCCTCCACAGGCGCTGGTGAAGCTTTCTTT	CASSTPSTGAGEAFF
-	-	TRBV7-3	15	TRBJ2-1	TGTGCCAGCAGCTTAAAGGGACACCTCCGGAATGAGCAGTTCTTC	CASSLKGHLRNEQFF
-	TRBD1	TRBV29-1	14	TRBJ1-1	TGCAGCGCGTTTCCATACAGGGGTGGCACTGAAGCTTTCTTT	CSAFPYRGGTEAFF
-	-	TRBV4-3	14	TRBJ2-1	TGCGCCAGCAGCCAAGACGGAGATAAGGATGAGCAGTTCTTC	CASSQDGDKDEQFF
-	-	TRBV7-3	14	TRBJ1-5	TGTGCCAGCAGCCCAGACAGTAGCAATCAGCCCCAGCATTTT	CASSPDSSNQPQHF
-	TRBD1	TRBV28	15	TRBJ1-1	TGTGCCAGCAGTTTCCGGACAGGGGGAAGGACTGAAGCTTTCTTT	CASSFRTGGRTEAFF
-	TRBD2	TRBV28	14	TRBJ2-4	TGTGCCAGCAGTTTATCGGGGGGGGCCGACATTCAGTACTTC	CASSLSGGADIQYF
few	-	TRBV4-1	11	TRBJ1-1	TGCGCCAGCAGCCAAGAGGGGTTACGTTTCTTT	CASSQEGLRFF
-	-	TRBV2	16	TRBJ1-1	TGTGCCAGCAGTGAACTAGCACGCGGAATGAACACTGAAGCTTTCTTT	CASSELARGMNTEAFF
-	-	TRBV7-9	12	TRBJ2-1	TGTGCCAGCAGCATCGAGGGGCAGGGGCAGTTCTTC	CASSIEGQGQFF
-	-	TRBV9	17	TRBJ1-1	TGTGCCAGCAGCAAACACTTTGGGGGGAGGGCGGGCACTGAAGCTTTCTTT	CASSKHFGGRAGTEAFF
-	-	TRBV2	13	TRBJ1-2	TGTGCCAGCAGTATCAGGGCCAACTATGGCTACACCTTC	CASSIRANYGYTF
-	-	TRBV11-2	18	TRBJ1-3	TGTGCCAGCAGTTTCTTACCCCAATCTTGGGGGAACGGAAACACCATATATTTT	CASSFLPQSWGNGNTIYF
-	TRBD1	TRBV27	15	TRBJ1-2	TGTGCCAGCAGTCCGAACGACAGGGCGGCCTATGGCTACACCTTC	CASSPNDRAAYGYTF
once	-	TRBV19	16	TRBJ1-5	TGTGCCAGTGCTTCCACGGACGGTTATAGCAATCAGCCCCAGCATTTT	CASASTDGYSNQPQHF
-	-	TRBV11-2	13	TRBJ1-1	TGTGCCAGCAGCTTAGCCCCCGACACTGAAGCTTTCTTT	CASSLAPDTEAFF
-	-	TRBV6-5	13	TRBJ1-4	TGTGCCAGCAGTTCGTACTATAATGAAAAACTGTTTTTT	CASSSYYNEKLFF
few	TRBD1	TRBV5-4	14	TRBJ1-6	TGTGCCAGCAGTCGGGGACAGCCCAATTCACCCCTCCACTTT	CASSRGQPNSPLHF
-	TRBD1	TRBV28	17	TRBJ1-5	TGTGCCAGCAGTCCCGGGACAGGGGATAGCAGGAATCAGCCCCAGCATTTT	CASSPGTGDSRNQPQHF
-	-	TRBV6-5	15	TRBJ2-3	TGTGCCAGCAGCAGGGCCCCAGTTAGCACAGATACGCAGTATTTT	CASSRAPVSTDTQYF
-	-	TRBV21-1	16	TRBJ2-6	TGTGCCAGCAGCAAAGGCCGGCTCTCTGGGGCCAACGTCCTGACTTTC	CASSKGRLSGANVLTF
few	-	TRBV5-1	13	TRBJ1-1	TGCGCCAGCAGCGAACAGGGTTACACTGAAGCTTTCTTT	CASSEQGYTEAFF
-	TRBD2	TRBV7-3	15	TRBJ2-3	TGTGCCAGCATCTACGATAGCGGGAGGGCAGATACGCAGTATTTT	CASIYDSGRADTQYF
-	-	TRBV7-2	14	TRBJ1-1	TGTGCCAGCAGCTTCGACACTGGGAACACTGAAGCTTTCTTT	CASSFDTGNTEAFF
-	TRBD2	TRBV5-8	15	TRBJ2-1	TGTGCCAGCAGCCCCCGACTAGCGGTCAGGGGTGAGCAGTTCTTC	CASSPRLAVRGEQFF
-	-	TRBV18	17	TRBJ2-6	TGTGCCAGCTCACCGGCCGGGACAACCTCTGGGGCCAACGTCCTGACTTTC	CASSPAGTTSGANVLTF
-	-	TRBV7-2	15	TRBJ1-2	TGTGCCAGCAGCTTTAGTGGTTCAGGGATCGAGGGCTACACCTTC	CASSFSGSGIEGYTF
-	TRBD2	TRBV27	15	TRBJ2-1	TGTGCCAGCAGTTTATTAGCGGGAGTTCACAATGAGCAGTTCTTC	CASSLLAGVHNEQFF
-	TRBD1	TRBV5-4	15	TRBJ2-5	TGTGCCAGCAGCCTACAGGGGGCTCTGGGGGAGACCCAGTACTTC	CASSLQGALGETQYF
once	-	TRBV5-5	14	TRBJ2-7	TGTGCCAGCAGCTTTCGGGACACCTCCCACGAGCAGTACTTC	CASSFRDTSHEQYF
-	-	TRBV5-4	14	TRBJ1-6	TGTGCCAGCAGACCTGACAGCTATAATTCACCCCTCCACTTT	CASRPDSYNSPLHF
-	-	TRBV4-3	15	TRBJ2-7	TGCGCCAGCAGCCATGCCATGCAAGGGTCCTACGAGCAGTACTTC	CASSHAMQGSYEQYF
-	TRBD2	TRBV7-7	15	TRBJ2-3	TGTGCTAGCAGCCCCCGACTAGCGGGCTACGATACGCAGTATTTT	CASSPRLAGYDTQYF
-	-	TRBV7-8	14	TRBJ2-1	TGTGCCAGCAGCTTACGTCGAGCGGACAATGAGCAGTTCTTC	CASSLRRADNEQFF
-	-	TRBV5-4	19	TRBJ2-3	TGTGCCAGCAGCCGTTTTGGGGGCGGGGGCGATGCTAGCACAGATACGCAGTATTTT	CASSRFGGGGDASTDTQYF
-	-	TRBV5-1	15	TRBJ1-1	TGCGCCAGCAGCCGGCCAAATTCAGGGGACACTGAAGCTTTCTTT	CASSRPNSGDTEAFF
-	-	TRBV2	13	TRBJ1-2	TGTGCCAGCAGTGAGAACGAACAAGATGGCTACACCTTC	CASSENEQDGYTF
once	TRBD1	TRBV2	13	TRBJ1-1	TGTGCCAGCACCCCAGGGGGGGCGGCCGAAGCTTTCTTT	CASTPGGAAEAFF
once	-	TRBV7-2	14	TRBJ1-2	TGTGCCAGCAGCTTAATGGCAGGGAACTATGGCTACACCTTC	CASSLMAGNYGYTF
-	TRBD1	TRBV19	15	TRBJ1-2	TGTGCCAGTAGTATAGTGGACAGGGCTAGCTATGGCTACACCTTC	CASSIVDRASYGYTF
-	-	TRBV11-2	14	TRBJ1-4	TGTGCCAGCAGCTTAGGAGGGGGTAATGAAAAACTGTTTTTT	CASSLGGGNEKLFF
-	-	TRBV6-5	14	TRBJ2-5	TGTGCCAGCAGTTACGGGACGGAACAAGAGACCCAGTACTTC	CASSYGTEQETQYF
-	TRBD1	TRBV11-2	14	TRBJ2-5	TGTGCCAGCAGCTTCCAGGGGGCAGGAGAGACCCAGTACTTC	CASSFQGAGETQYF
-	-	TRBV20-1	11	TRBJ2-5	TGCAGTGCTAGGGACCAAGAGACCCAGTACTTC	CSARDQETQYF
-	TRBD2	TRBV28	17	TRBJ2-1	TGTGCCAGCAGTTTGGGTGGTCTAGCGGGAGCGTACAATGAGCAGTTCTTC	CASSLGGLAGAYNEQFF
-	-	TRBV7-8	13	TRBJ2-7	TGTGCCAGCAGCTTTGGGACGGGGGACGAGCAGTACTTC	CASSFGTGDEQYF
-	-	TRBV28	14	TRBJ2-3	TGTGCCAGCAGCCCGACGGGTATTCGGGATACGCAGTATTTT	CASSPTGIRDTQYF
-	TRBD2	TRBV18	18	TRBJ2-5	TGTGCCAGCTCCCTGGACAGAAACGGCGGGAGGCCCCAAGAGACCCAGTACTTC	CASSLDRNGGRPQETQYF
-	-	TRBV5-1	14	TRBJ1-1	TGCGCCAGCAGCTTGGAACGGTTGAACACTGAAGCTTTCTTT	CASSLERLNTEAFF
-	TRBD2	TRBV28	16	TRBJ2-2	TGTGCCAGCACCGACCCCGGGGGGACGAACACCGGGGAGCTGTTTTTT	CASTDPGGTNTGELFF